These 18 T cell receptor beta chains were sequenced from one sample in a study of radiotherapy plus CTLA-4 blockade in lung cancer. Using immunoSEQ multiplex PCR, the repertoire was profiled, and TCRdb retains in-frame clones only, with some absent. This table holds about 36,000 clones, roughly 72% found once. The material was peripheral blood, obtained from a patient treated with radiotherapy plus ipilimumab. These receptors all come from a human donor with non-small cell lung cancer who had stable disease on radiotherapy plus ipilimumab.

This clone was detected a few times. This sequence joins TRBV30 and TRBJ1-5; the D is unclear. CDR1 is GTSNPN, CDR2 SVGIG, per germline (reference sequence). The CDR3 contains 13 residues. The V and J ends lost 3 bases and 5 bases respectively, with 11 bases between them. For the CDR3, the DNA is TGTGCCTGGAGCCCAGGCGCCGATCAGCCCCAGCATTTT. Protein: CAWSPGADQPQHF.

As regards this clone: The junction and the germline gene differ at one end; a read error may be behind it. The rearrangement links TRBV5-1 to TRBJ1-2; D gene unclear. This CDR3 is built from 11 residues. Germline CDR1 is SGHRS and CDR2 is YFSETQ. The chain's CDR3 is CASSLNSGYTF. In DNA form, the CDR3 reads TGCGCCAGCAGCTTGAACTCTGGCTACACCTTC. The full variable domain, rest sourced from reference TRBV5-1 and TRBJ1-2, is KAGVTQTPRYLIKTRGQQVTLSCSPISGHRSVSWYQQTPGQGLQFLFEYFSETQRNKGNFPGRFSGRQFSNSRSEMNVSTLELGDSALYLCASSLNSGYTFGSGTRLTVV.

The V and J genes are TRBV11-3 and TRBJ2-1; a possible D gene is TRBD1 (7 bases). Germline V gene lookup returns CDR1 SGHNT and CDR2 YENEEA. Trimming pared 3 bases from V and 7 bases from J, leaving 22 bases between. CDR3 size: 17 residues. CDR3 coding DNA: TGTGCCAGCAGCTTCAACAGGGGACTTCTTCGGGGGAATGAGCAGTTCTTC. It specifies CASSFNRGLLRGNEQFF. The variable domain in full, completed from reference TRBV11-3 and TRBJ2-1, reads EAGVVQSPRYKIIEKKQPVAFWCNPISGHNTLYWYLQNLGQGPELLIRYENEEAVDDSQLPKDRFSAERLKGVDSTLKIQPAELGDSAVYLCASSFNRGLLRGNEQFFGPGTRLTVL.

This clone has only a few counts. V is TRBV29-1 and J is TRBJ1-3; the match to TRBD1 covers 10 bases. J was trimmed by 3 bases and V by 6 bases; bases with no gene match: 5. In germline, CDR1 is SQVTM, CDR2 ANQGSEA. The CDR3 loop spans 14 amino acids. CDR3 protein: CSVDDRGLGNTIYF. DNA for the CDR3: TGCAGCGTCGACGACAGGGGGCTTGGAAACACCATATATTTT. Using reference TRBV29-1 and TRBJ1-3 for the parts outside the CDR3, the full variable domain is SAVISQKPSRDICQRGTSLTIQCQVDSQVTMMFWYRQQPGQSLTLIATANQGSEATYESGFVIDKFPISRPNLTFSTLTVSNMSPEDSSIYLCSVDDRGLGNTIYFGEGSWLTVV.

This chain uses TRBV19 with TRBJ2-7, with TRBD1 identical over 10 bases. The V gene end was trimmed by 4 bases and the J gene end by 3 bases; junction bases not matched to a gene: 15. The CDR3 length is 18 residues. CDR1 LNHDA and CDR2 SQIVND come from the germline V gene (reference sequence). The CDR3 spells CASSNTGTGDQNVYEQYF. The CDR3 DNA is TGTGCCAGTAGTAACACCGGGACAGGGGACCAAAATGTCTACGAGCAGTACTTC. Full variable domain (rest looked up from reference TRBV19 and TRBJ2-7): DGGITQSPKYLFRKEGQNVTLSCEQNLNHDAMYWYRQDPGQGLRLIYYSQIVNDFQKGDIAEGYSVSREKKESFPLTVTSAQKNPTAFYLCASSNTGTGDQNVYEQYFGPGTRLTVT.

The rearrangement joins TRBV18 to TRBJ1-1, with D hard to call. Germline values: CDR1 KGHSH, CDR2 LQKENI. The V end was cut by 2 bases, the J end by 1 base, with 8 bases between. The CDR3 extends over 14 amino acids. In DNA form, the CDR3 reads TGTGCCAGCTCACCAGGTAGAGGGAACACTGAAGCTTTCTTT. Its translation is CASSPGRGNTEAFF.

The chain joins TRBV11-3 to TRBJ1-2; perhaps TRBD1 as D (5 bases). The CDR3 spans 17 residues. Per germline, CDR1 SGHNT and CDR2 YENEEA. The V end lost 0 bases, the J end lost 4 bases, and 18 bases lay between the germline ends. Here the CDR3 DNA reads TGTGCCAGCAGCTTAGATCCGGCGGACACCGAGGCCTATGGCTACACCTTC. It yields the protein CASSLDPADTEAYGYTF.

V is TRBV10-3 and J is TRBJ1-2, with 7 bases fitting TRBD1. Germline values: CDR1 ENHRY, CDR2 SYGVKD. This CDR3 region has 14 residues. Trimming cost V 4 bases and J 4 bases; bases outside gene matches: 6. CDR3 amino acids: CAISAVRDSYGYTF. The CDR3, as DNA: TGTGCCATCAGTGCTGTCCGGGACAGCTATGGCTACACCTTC.

The CDR3 reads CASSYTGTIATGELFF. Written as DNA, the CDR3 is TGTGCCAGCAGCTATACGGGAACCATTGCCACCGGGGAGCTGTTTTTT. The genes are TRBV7-2 and TRBJ2-2; TRBD2 is a possible D gene (5 bases). The CDR3 runs to 16 residues. Germline V lookup: CDR1 SGHTA, CDR2 FQGNSA. Trimming pared 4 bases from V and 4 bases from J, leaving 16 bases between.

The rearrangement links TRBV25-1 to TRBJ2-5, with 9 bases identical to TRBD1. Unmatched junction bases numbered 8, after V lost 6 bases and J lost 3 bases. The CDR3 extends over 15 amino acids. CDR1 is MGHDK, CDR2 SYGVNS, per germline. This CDR3 is CASSSGQGEEETQYF. The CDR3 DNA reads as TGTGCCAGCAGCTCGGGACAGGGTGAGGAAGAGACCCAGTACTTC.

This clone showed up just once. The chain combines TRBV7-8 with TRBJ1-4; D possibly corresponds to TRBD1 (6 bases). Deletions cut 5 bases from V and 5 bases from J, with 15 bases between. CDR3 length: 15 residues. Germline V gene lookup returns CDR1 SGHVS and CDR2 FQNEAQ. The CDR3 protein is CASSPLGAQNEKLFF. CDR3 bases: TGTGCCAGCAGCCCCCTGGGGGCGCAAAATGAAAAACTGTTTTTT.

This clone came up a few times. V and J are TRBV10-1 and TRBJ1-4; D not resolved. This CDR3 has 13 amino acids. Germline V gene sequence: CDR1 WNHNN, CDR2 SYGVQD (reference sequence). Trimming pared 8 bases from V and 4 bases from J, leaving 11 bases between. The CDR3: CASSRGSNEKLFF. In DNA form, the CDR3 reads TGCGCCAGCTCCAGAGGGAGTAATGAAAAACTGTTTTTT.

The J gene is TRBJ1-6, the V gene TRBV6-1; TRBD1 matches 7 bases. This CDR3 has 14 amino acids. Germline values: CDR1 MNHNS, CDR2 SASEGT. The V segment lost 6 bases and the J segment 6 bases; nucleotides outside the gene matches: 5. CDR3 bases: TGTGCCAGCAGGCAACAGGGGTCTAATTCACCCCTCCACTTT. Protein product: CASRQQGSNSPLHF.

As concerns this clone: The junction differs from germline at one of its ends, possibly a read error. The chain is built from TRBV7-2 and TRBJ2-7; 12 bases line up with TRBD1. The CDR3 runs 15 residues. Germline assignment: CDR1 SGHTA and CDR2 FQGNSA. CDR3 nucleotide sequence: TGTGCCAGCAGCTTCGGGACAGGGGGCTCCTCCGAGCAGTACTTC. Its protein product is CASSFGTGGSSEQYF.

This clone was seen once. This chain links TRBV18 with TRBJ2-6; D possibly corresponds to TRBD2 (5 bases). Trimming pared 1 base from V and 5 bases from J, leaving 6 bases between. Germline assignment: CDR1 KGHSH and CDR2 LQKENI. This CDR3 spans 14 amino acids. In nucleotides, the CDR3 is TGTGCCAGCTCACCACGGGAGCGGGCCAACGTCCTGACTTTC. Protein: CASSPRERANVLTF.

This chain links TRBV12-5 with TRBJ1-1; unclear D gene. From germline, CDR1 is LGHNT and CDR2 FRNRAP. There are 13 residues in the CDR3. Trimming stripped 1 base from V and 5 bases from J, with 8 bases between. CDR3 nucleotides: TGTGCTAGTGGTTTGGGCGCGGGGACTGAAGCTTTCTTT. It encodes CASGLGAGTEAFF.

The chain links TRBV30 to TRBJ2-2; 7 nucleotides agree with TRBD1. Germline V gives CDR1 GTSNPN, CDR2 SVGIG (reference sequence). V gave up 0 bases and J gave up 1 base; unmatched junction bases: 2. The CDR3 is 15 residues long. This CDR3 is CAWSVRQGNTGELFF. CDR3 coding DNA: TGTGCCTGGAGTGTTCGACAGGGGAACACCGGGGAGCTGTTTTTT. Using reference TRBV30 and TRBJ2-2 for the parts outside the CDR3, the full variable domain is SQTIHQWPATLVQPVGSPLSLECTVEGTSNPNLYWYRQAAGRGLQLLFYSVGIGQISSEVPQNLSASRPQDRQFILSSKKLLLSDSGFYLCAWSVRQGNTGELFFGEGSRLTVL.

V gene TRBV25-1 combines with J gene TRBJ2-3; TRBD1 is a possible D gene (5 bases). The V gene lost 1 base and the J gene lost 9 bases, with 11 bases spanning the gap. Looked up from germline, CDR1 is MGHDK and CDR2 is SYGVNS. This CDR3 has 13 amino acids. The CDR3 nucleotides read TGTGCCAGCAGTGAATTGGGCAGGGCGACGCAGTATTTT. Its protein product is CASSELGRATQYF.